A single sample is the source of the 26 T cell receptor beta chains below, sequenced in a study of blood T cell repertoires in COVID-19. Here immunoSEQ multiplex PCR was the method, and the copy in TCRdb shows in-frame clones only, minus some. The sample lists 190,000 or so clones, roughly 80% occurring once. The sample was peripheral blood. These receptors originate from a man aged 55-75 years with COVID-19, enrolled during active disease.

The chain recombines TRBV28 with TRBJ2-7; perhaps TRBD1 as D (6 bases). Trimming removed 2 bases at V and 3 bases at J, with 8 bases between. Germline CDR1 and CDR2: MDHEN and SYDVKM. The CDR3 spans 13 residues. CDR3: CASSLGTNYEQYF. CDR3 nucleotides: TGTGCCAGCAGTTTAGGGACAAACTACGAGCAGTACTTC.

The V gene is TRBV18, the J gene TRBJ1-5, with 7 bases that match TRBD1. The V gene's germline CDR1 is KGHSH and CDR2 LQKENI. CDR3 length equals 16 residues. J lost 4 bases, V lost 3 bases, and 9 bases had no gene match. The CDR3 spells CASSPSSTGTNQPQHF. DNA of the CDR3: TGTGCCAGCTCACCCTCCTCGACAGGGACTAATCAGCCCCAGCATTTT.

The chain employs TRBV28 and TRBJ2-7; 13 nucleotides line up with TRBD2. The CDR3 spans 15 residues. CDR1 and CDR2 from the germline V gene are MDHEN and SYDVKM. V lost 6 bases and J lost 2; bases outside the gene matches: 4. The CDR3 DNA is TGTGCCAGCAGCCAACTAGCGGGAGGGCCCTACGAGCAGTACTTC. Amino acid sequence: CASSQLAGGPYEQYF. The full variable domain, completed using reference TRBV28 and TRBJ2-7, is DVKVTQSSRYLVKRTGEKVFLECVQDMDHENMFWYRQDPGLGLRLIYFSYDVKMKEKGDIPEGYSVSREKKERFSLILESASTNQTSMYLCASSQLAGGPYEQYFGPGTRLTVT.

The chain couples TRBV6-5 to TRBJ1-2, with 7 bases aligning to TRBD1. CDR3 length: 15 amino acids. The V gene end was trimmed by 9 bases and the J gene end by 4 bases; junction bases not matched to a gene: 14. Germline V gene lookup returns CDR1 MNHEY and CDR2 SVGAGI. The CDR3 coding sequence is TGTGCCAGTCTCATCGAGCCGGGACAGAGCTATGGCTACACCTTC. It yields the protein CASLIEPGQSYGYTF.

This clone has a handful of counts. The J gene is TRBJ1-3, the V gene TRBV30, with TRBD1 as a possible D gene (6 bases). V was clipped by 2 bases and J by 5 bases, with 10 bases between them. CDR1 and CDR2 (germline): GTSNPN, SVGIG (reference sequence). The CDR3 totals 13 residues. CDR3 bases: TGTGCCTGGAGTCGGGGGGCCCGAAACACCATATATTTT. This gives the protein CAWSRGARNTIYF.

The chain uses TRBV7-2 and TRBJ1-2; D is perhaps TRBD1 (6 bases). Germline lookup yields CDR1 SGHTA and CDR2 FQGNSA. The CDR3 spans 13 residues. V shed 6 bases and J shed 5 bases, with 13 bases lying between them. Here the CDR3 reads CASSPRGQYGYTF. CDR3 in DNA: TGTGCCAGCAGTCCCAGGGGTCAATATGGCTACACCTTC.

The V call is TRBV11-3, the J call TRBJ2-2, with a tentative D call TRBD2 (6 bases). This CDR3 is 15 amino acids long. The V end was cut by 1 base, the J end by 5 bases, with 11 bases between. The germline V gene has CDR1 SGHNT and CDR2 YENEEA. Here the CDR3 reads CASSLAVAGTGELFF. The DNA for the CDR3 is TGTGCCAGCAGCTTAGCCGTGGCGGGGACCGGGGAGCTGTTTTTT. Full variable domain (missing parts from reference TRBV11-3 and TRBJ2-2): EAGVVQSPRYKIIEKKQPVAFWCNPISGHNTLYWYLQNLGQGPELLIRYENEEAVDDSQLPKDRFSAERLKGVDSTLKIQPAELGDSAVYLCASSLAVAGTGELFFGEGSRLTVL.

This chain links TRBV9 with TRBJ2-5; TRBD2 is a possible D gene (6 bases). The V and J ends lost 3 bases and 0 bases respectively, with 18 bases between them. The CDR3 totals 17 residues. The V gene's germline CDR1 is SGDLS and CDR2 YYNGEE. CDR3 loop: CASSASTSNKNQETQYF. The DNA of the CDR3 is TGTGCCAGCAGCGCCAGTACTAGCAATAAGAACCAAGAGACCCAGTACTTC.

The CDR3 region is CASSYSTAGGYTF. CDR3 DNA: TGTGCCAGCAGTTACTCGACAGCGGGAGGCTACACCTTC. The rearrangement uses TRBV6-6 and TRBJ1-2; possible D gene TRBD1, 5 bases. Germline assignment: CDR1 MNHNY and CDR2 SVGAGI (reference sequence). Trimming shortened V by 0 bases and J by 8 bases, and 10 bases separated the two germline ends. This CDR3 has 13 residues.

There are a few counts of this clone. The V gene is TRBV5-4, the J gene TRBJ2-2; tentative D call: TRBD1 (5 bases). This CDR3 has 16 residues. Trimming took off 3 bases at V and 7 bases at J, with 19 bases between the two ends. Germline loops: CDR1 SGHNT, CDR2 YYREEE (reference sequence). CDR3 DNA sequence: TGTGCCAGCAGCTGGCCTAGGGGCAGCCGAGGCGGGGAGCTGTTTTTT. It yields the protein CASSWPRGSRGGELFF. Drawing the rest from reference TRBV5-4 and TRBJ2-2, the complete variable domain is ETGVTQSPTHLIKTRGQQVTLRCSSQSGHNTVSWYQQALGQGPQFIFQYYREEENGRGNFPPRFSGLQFPNYSSELNVNALELDDSALYLCASSWPRGSRGGELFFGEGSRLTVL.

This chain's CDR3 is CASRGDRVIQYF. In DNA, the CDR3 is TGTGCCAGCAGGGGGGACAGGGTCATTCAGTACTTC. V gene TRBV6-5 combines with J gene TRBJ2-4; 9 nucleotides agree with TRBD1. The V segment lost 6 bases and the J segment 9 bases; nucleotides outside the gene matches: 3. Germline V gene lookup returns CDR1 MNHEY and CDR2 SVGAGI. This CDR3 has 12 residues.

The rearrangement links TRBV28 to TRBJ2-5, with TRBD1 identical over 8 bases. The CDR3 is made up of 15 amino acids. Germline V gives CDR1 MDHEN, CDR2 SYDVKM. V dropped 5 bases and J dropped 7; count of bases not matched to a gene: 12. CDR3 sequence reads: CASSPQGAVVGTQYF. The CDR3 DNA is TGTGCCAGCAGTCCGCAGGGGGCAGTAGTGGGGACCCAGTACTTC. Variable domain in full (rest from reference TRBV28 and TRBJ2-5): DVKVTQSSRYLVKRTGEKVFLECVQDMDHENMFWYRQDPGLGLRLIYFSYDVKMKEKGDIPEGYSVSREKKERFSLILESASTNQTSMYLCASSPQGAVVGTQYFGPGTRLLVL.

This sequence joins TRBV25-1 and TRBJ2-5; TRBD1 aligns across 7 bases. The length of the CDR3 is 15 residues. V gave up 5 bases and J gave up 5 bases; unmatched junction bases: 11. Germline CDR1 and CDR2: MGHDK and SYGVNS. CDR3 in amino acids: CASSPLQGRWETQYF. The CDR3 DNA is TGTGCCAGCAGTCCTTTACAGGGGCGCTGGGAGACCCAGTACTTC.

This clone was counted between two and nine times. The chain has TRBV19 and TRBJ2-2; D gene unclear. Trimming shortened V by 5 bases and J by 7 bases, and 11 bases separated the two germline ends. The germline V gene has CDR1 LNHDA and CDR2 SQIVND (reference sequence). The CDR3 is made up of 13 amino acids. CDR3 nucleotide sequence: TGTGCCAGTAGTCCCTCCTATGGCGGGGAGCTGTTTTTT. This encodes CASSPSYGGELFF. Based on the CDR3 plus reference TRBV19 and TRBJ2-2, the full variable domain is DGGITQSPKYLFRKEGQNVTLSCEQNLNHDAMYWYRQDPGQGLRLIYYSQIVNDFQKGDIAEGYSVSREKKESFPLTVTSAQKNPTAFYLCASSPSYGGELFFGEGSRLTVL.

The chain couples TRBV5-6 to TRBJ2-3; the D is unclear. The CDR3 loop spans 14 amino acids. V shed 1 base and J shed 3 bases, with 9 bases lying between them. Germline V gives CDR1 SGHDT, CDR2 YYEEEE. The CDR3 loop reads CASSLTLKTDTQYF. In DNA, the CDR3 is TGTGCCAGCAGCTTGACTCTGAAGACAGATACGCAGTATTTT.

This chain links TRBV5-1 with TRBJ2-5; D unclear. Germline loops: CDR1 SGHRS, CDR2 YFSETQ. The CDR3 has 13 amino acids. The V gene lost 0 bases and the J gene lost 5 bases, with 8 bases spanning the gap. The CDR3 spells CASSLVGPETQYF. CDR3 DNA sequence: TGCGCCAGCAGCTTGGTTGGGCCCGAGACCCAGTACTTC.

This sequence joins TRBV7-2 and TRBJ2-2; perhaps TRBD1 as D (5 bases). The V gene's germline CDR1 is SGHTA and CDR2 FQGNSA. V shed 1 base and J shed 6 bases, with 12 bases lying between them. The CDR3 covers 15 residues. The CDR3 DNA reads as TGTGCCAGCAGCTTAGATAGGGGAAACGCCGGGGAGCTGTTTTTT. This encodes CASSLDRGNAGELFF.

The chain couples TRBV12-3 or TRBV12-4 to TRBJ1-5; 7 bases are a match to TRBD1. This CDR3 contains 13 residues. Germline trimming cut 8 bases from V and 6 bases from J; bases unmatched to any gene: 7. The CDR3 protein is CASGRGDGQPQHF. The CDR3, as DNA: TGTGCCAGCGGCAGGGGGGACGGTCAGCCCCAGCATTTT.

The rearrangement links TRBV30 to TRBJ1-2, with 7 nucleotides matching TRBD1. CDR3 length: 11 residues. After removal of 8 bases from V and 4 bases from J, the junction contained 4 bases not matched to a gene. Per germline, CDR1 GTSNPN and CDR2 SVGIG (reference sequence). CDR3 sequence (DNA): TGTGCCGCTGCAGGGGGCTATGGCTACACCTTC. Amino acids: CAAAGGYGYTF.

Notes on this clone: Other DNA sequences of this sample code for an identical CDR3. The chain combines TRBV7-2 with TRBJ1-3, with no clear D. V dropped 4 bases and J dropped 0 bases, with 7 bases sitting between them. This CDR3 has 14 residues. Germline CDR1 SGHTA, CDR2 FQGNSA. The CDR3 is CASSSTVSGNTIYF. CDR3 nucleotide sequence: TGTGCCAGCAGCTCAACGGTCTCTGGAAACACCATATATTTT.

This sequence joins TRBV19 and TRBJ1-2; D might be TRBD1 (5 bases). V was trimmed by 5 bases and J by 1 base, leaving 14 bases between them. The CDR3 has 15 residues. Germline CDR1 and CDR2: LNHDA and SQIVND (reference sequence). CDR3 sequence (DNA): TGTGCCAGTAGTTCAAGACACGGACATAACTATGGCTACACCTTC. This translates into CASSSRHGHNYGYTF. Full variable domain (remainder filled in from reference TRBV19 and TRBJ1-2): DGGITQSPKYLFRKEGQNVTLSCEQNLNHDAMYWYRQDPGQGLRLIYYSQIVNDFQKGDIAEGYSVSREKKESFPLTVTSAQKNPTAFYLCASSSRHGHNYGYTFGSGTRLTVV.

This clone was seen a few times. The chain employs TRBV30 and TRBJ2-7; 8 bases map to TRBD2. The germline CDR1 and CDR2 sequences are GTSNPN and SVGIG (reference sequence). CDR3 length: 12 residues. Germline trimming cut 1 base from V and 7 bases from J; bases unmatched to any gene: 3. The DNA of the CDR3 is TGTGCCTGGAGTGCGGGAGGGGGAGAGCAGTACTTC. Translation gives CAWSAGGGEQYF.

V is TRBV7-2 and J is TRBJ2-1, with D perhaps TRBD1 (6 bases). The CDR3 is 14 residues long. Germline assignment: CDR1 SGHTA and CDR2 FQGNSA. Trimming took 3 bases from V and 4 from J, leaving 10 bases between them. The CDR3 protein is CASSFFGTYNEQFF. In DNA form, the CDR3 reads TGTGCCAGCAGCTTCTTCGGGACATACAATGAGCAGTTCTTC.

The rearrangement joins TRBV7-9 to TRBJ1-3; perhaps TRBD1 as D (5 bases). The CDR3 runs 14 residues. The germline V and J ends were trimmed by 1 base and 7 bases, with 11 bases remaining between them. From germline, CDR1 is SEHNR and CDR2 FQNEAQ (reference sequence). The CDR3 DNA reads TGTGCCAGCAGCTTAGAGGTCGGGGGGAACACCATATATTTT. It encodes CASSLEVGGNTIYF.

V usage is TRBV30 and J usage is TRBJ1-1; D call uncertain. CDR1 is GTSNPN and CDR2 is SVGIG in the germline V gene (reference sequence). The V and J ends lost 0 bases and 0 bases respectively, with 5 bases between them. The CDR3 spans 13 residues. CDR3 loop: CAWSVSVNTEAFF. The CDR3 DNA reads as TGTGCCTGGAGTGTCTCGGTGAACACTGAAGCTTTCTTT.

The rearrangement joins TRBV5-4 to TRBJ1-2; 7 bases match TRBD1. V trimming: 3 bases; J trimming: 0 bases; junction bases outside the gene matches: 5. CDR1 and CDR2 (germline): SGHNT, YYREEE (reference sequence). The CDR3 totals 15 residues. The CDR3 sequence is CASSSGTATNYGYTF. Written as DNA, the CDR3 is TGTGCCAGCAGCTCAGGGACAGCTACTAACTATGGCTACACCTTC.